This TCR beta chain was sequenced during a study of Ad26.COV2.S vaccination and SARS-CoV-2 variants. V lost 2 bases, J lost 8 bases, and 12 bases stayed unmatched. Germline V lookup: CDR1 SGHNT, CDR2 YYREEE (reference sequence). The CDR3 has 15 residues. The method was immunoSEQ multiplex PCR; TCRdb's version includes in-frame clones alone and lacks a portion of them. This repertoire shows about 380,000 clones, roughly four fifths found once; its top ten account for nearly 7.5%. In this sample, this clone turned up once. As to treatment: roughly 19 received Ad26.COV2.S at low or high dose, single or two shots; 5 received placebo; per-sample allocation not given. Sample collection was performed on day 63 after the first vaccine or placebo injection. What was given as vaccine was an Ad26 vector encoding Wuhan-strain SARS-CoV-2 spike.

Sequenced here: peripheral blood, sampled in a trial of Ad26.COV2.S vaccine versus placebo. The sequence came from a person aged 18-65 years who received the Ad26.COV2.S COVID-19 vaccine or a placebo. V is TRBV5-4 and J is TRBJ1-2; 7 bases agree with TRBD1. The DNA of the CDR3 is TGTGCCAGCAGCTTTTGGCTAGGGGGCCCTTCCGGCTACACCTTC. Its protein product is CASSFWLGGPSGYTF.